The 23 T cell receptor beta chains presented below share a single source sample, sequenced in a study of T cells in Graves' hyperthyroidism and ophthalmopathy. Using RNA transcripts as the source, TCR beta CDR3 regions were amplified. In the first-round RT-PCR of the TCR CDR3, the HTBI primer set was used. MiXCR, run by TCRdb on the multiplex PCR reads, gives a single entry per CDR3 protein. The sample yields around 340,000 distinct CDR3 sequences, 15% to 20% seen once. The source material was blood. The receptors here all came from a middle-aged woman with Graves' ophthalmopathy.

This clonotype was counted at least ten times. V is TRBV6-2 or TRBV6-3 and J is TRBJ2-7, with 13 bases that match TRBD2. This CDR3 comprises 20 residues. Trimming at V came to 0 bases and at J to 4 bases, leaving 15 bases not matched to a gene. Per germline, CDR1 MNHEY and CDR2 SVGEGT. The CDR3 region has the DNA TGTGCCAGCAGTTACTCGGCGGGACTAGCGGGAACCCACACTAGGTACGAGCAGTACTTC. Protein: CASSYSAGLAGTHTRYEQYF.

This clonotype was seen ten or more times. The CDR3 DNA follows: TGTGCCAGCAGTGCTAAGACGAACACCGGGGAGCTGTTTTTT. As protein: CASSAKTNTGELFF. The gene calls are TRBV6-1 and TRBJ2-2; no reliable D call. Per germline, CDR1 MNHNS and CDR2 SASEGT. Between the trimmed V and J ends, which lost 4 bases and 0 bases, there was a span of 6 bases. The CDR3 sequence is 14 residues long.

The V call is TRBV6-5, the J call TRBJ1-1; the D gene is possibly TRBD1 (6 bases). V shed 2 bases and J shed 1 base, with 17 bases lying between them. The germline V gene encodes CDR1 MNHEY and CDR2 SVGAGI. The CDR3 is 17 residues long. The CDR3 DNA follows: TGTGCCAGCAGTTACCCACACAGGGCCGGAGGGAACACTGAAGCTTTCTTT. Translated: CASSYPHRAGGNTEAFF.

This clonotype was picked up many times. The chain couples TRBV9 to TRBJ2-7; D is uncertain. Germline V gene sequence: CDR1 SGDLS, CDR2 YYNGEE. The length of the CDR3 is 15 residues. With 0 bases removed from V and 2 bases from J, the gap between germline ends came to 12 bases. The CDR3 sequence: CASSVDGEPTYEQYF. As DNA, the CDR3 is TGTGCCAGCAGCGTAGATGGGGAACCCACCTACGAGCAGTACTTC.

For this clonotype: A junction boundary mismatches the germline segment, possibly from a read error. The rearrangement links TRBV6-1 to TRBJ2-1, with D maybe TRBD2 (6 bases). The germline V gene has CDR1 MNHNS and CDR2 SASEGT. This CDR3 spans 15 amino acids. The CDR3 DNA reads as TGTGCCAGCAGAGAAACGGGAGCAACCTACAATGATCAGTTCTTC. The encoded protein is CASRETGATYNDQFF.

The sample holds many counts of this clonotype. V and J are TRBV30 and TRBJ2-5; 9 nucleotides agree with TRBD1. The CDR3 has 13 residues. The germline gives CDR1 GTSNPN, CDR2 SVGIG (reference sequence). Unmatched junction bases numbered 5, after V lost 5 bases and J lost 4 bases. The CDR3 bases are TGTGCCTGGCTTACAGGGGGCTTAGAGACCCAGTACTTC. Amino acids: CAWLTGGLETQYF.

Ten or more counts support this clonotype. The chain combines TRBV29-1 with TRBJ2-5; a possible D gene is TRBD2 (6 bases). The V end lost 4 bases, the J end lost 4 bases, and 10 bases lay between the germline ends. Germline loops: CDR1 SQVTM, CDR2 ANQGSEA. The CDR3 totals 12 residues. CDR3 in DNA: TGCAGCGTTGTGAGGGACTTAGAGACCCAGTACTTC. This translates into CSVVRDLETQYF.

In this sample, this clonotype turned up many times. The CDR3 DNA reads as TGTGCCAGCACCCCGGGACAGGGAGAAAGTCAGCCCCAGCATTTT. Translated: CASTPGQGESQPQHF. The chain links TRBV6-2 or TRBV6-3 to TRBJ1-5, with 9 bases matching TRBD1. V gave up 7 bases and J gave up 6 bases; unmatched junction bases: 10. This CDR3 has 15 residues. Germline assignment: CDR1 MNHEY and CDR2 SVGEGT.

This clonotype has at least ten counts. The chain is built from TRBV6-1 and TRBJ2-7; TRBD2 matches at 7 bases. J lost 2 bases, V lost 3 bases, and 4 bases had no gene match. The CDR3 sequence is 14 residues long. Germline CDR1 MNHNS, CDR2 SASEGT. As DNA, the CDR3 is TGTGCCAGCAGTGACCGGGAGGTTCCCTACGAGCAGTACTTC. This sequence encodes CASSDREVPYEQYF.

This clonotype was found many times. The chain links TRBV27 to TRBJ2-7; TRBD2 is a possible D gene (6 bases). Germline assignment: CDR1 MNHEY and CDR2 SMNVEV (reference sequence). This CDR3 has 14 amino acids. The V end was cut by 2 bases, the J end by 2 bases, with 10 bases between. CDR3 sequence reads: CASSLRGGTYEQYF. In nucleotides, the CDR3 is TGTGCCAGCAGTTTACGAGGAGGGACCTACGAGCAGTACTTC.

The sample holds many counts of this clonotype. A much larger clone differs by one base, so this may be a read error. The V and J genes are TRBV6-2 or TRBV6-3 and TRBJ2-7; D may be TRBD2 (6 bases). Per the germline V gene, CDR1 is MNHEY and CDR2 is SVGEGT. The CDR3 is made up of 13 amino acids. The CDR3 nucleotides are TGTGCCAACAGTTACTATCGGGGAGGCGAGCAGTACTTC. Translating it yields CANSYYRGGEQYF.

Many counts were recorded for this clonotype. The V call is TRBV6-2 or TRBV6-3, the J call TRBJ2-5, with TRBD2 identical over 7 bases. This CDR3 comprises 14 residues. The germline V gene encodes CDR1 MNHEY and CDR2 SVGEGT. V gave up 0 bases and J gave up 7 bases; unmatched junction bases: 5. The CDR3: CASSYSAGVGTQYF. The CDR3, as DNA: TGTGCCAGCAGTTACTCGGCGGGAGTGGGGACCCAGTACTTC.

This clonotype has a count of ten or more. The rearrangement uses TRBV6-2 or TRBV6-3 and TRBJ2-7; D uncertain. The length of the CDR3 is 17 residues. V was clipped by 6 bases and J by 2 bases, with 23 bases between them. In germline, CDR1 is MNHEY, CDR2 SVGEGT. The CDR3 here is CASRRRVGEPIPYEQYF. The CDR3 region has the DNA TGTGCCAGCAGGAGACGAGTTGGAGAGCCCATTCCCTACGAGCAGTACTTC.

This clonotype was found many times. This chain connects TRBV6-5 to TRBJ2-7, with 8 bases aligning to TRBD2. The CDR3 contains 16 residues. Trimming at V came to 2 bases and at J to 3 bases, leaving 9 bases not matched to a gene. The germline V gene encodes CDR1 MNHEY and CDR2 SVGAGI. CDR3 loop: CASSYIAGGGIYEQYF. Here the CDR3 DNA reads TGTGCCAGCAGTTACATTGCGGGGGGAGGAATCTACGAGCAGTACTTC.

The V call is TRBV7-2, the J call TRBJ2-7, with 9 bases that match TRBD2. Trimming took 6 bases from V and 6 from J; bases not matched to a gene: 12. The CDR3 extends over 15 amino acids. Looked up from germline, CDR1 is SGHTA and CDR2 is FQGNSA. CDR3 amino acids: CASSRPAGGLFEQYF. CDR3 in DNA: TGTGCCAGCAGTCGCCCCGCGGGAGGGCTCTTCGAGCAGTACTTC.

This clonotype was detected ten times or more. CDR3 in DNA: TGTGCCAGTAGTATTACAGACAATTCACCCCTCCACTTT. Amino acid sequence: CASSITDNSPLHF. V is TRBV19 and J is TRBJ1-6; D call uncertain. CDR1 is LNHDA and CDR2 is SQIVND in the germline V gene (reference sequence). Trimming shortened V by 3 bases and J by 7 bases, and 7 bases separated the two germline ends. The length of the CDR3 is 13 residues.

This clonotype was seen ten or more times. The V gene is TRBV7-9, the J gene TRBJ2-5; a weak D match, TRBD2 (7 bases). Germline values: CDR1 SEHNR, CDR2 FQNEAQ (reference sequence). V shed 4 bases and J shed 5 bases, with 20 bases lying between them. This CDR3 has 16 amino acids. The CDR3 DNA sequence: TGTGCCAGCAGCTCCAATCTCAGGGGAGGGTCGGAGACCCAGTACTTC. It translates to CASSSNLRGGSETQYF.

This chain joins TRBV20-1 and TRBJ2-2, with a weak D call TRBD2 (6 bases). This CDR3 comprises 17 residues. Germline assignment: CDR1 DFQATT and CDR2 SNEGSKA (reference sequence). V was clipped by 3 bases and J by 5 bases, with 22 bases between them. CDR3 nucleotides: TGCAGTGCTAGCCAAACCTTAGCGGAGGGGTATACCGGGGAGCTGTTTTTT. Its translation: CSASQTLAEGYTGELFF.

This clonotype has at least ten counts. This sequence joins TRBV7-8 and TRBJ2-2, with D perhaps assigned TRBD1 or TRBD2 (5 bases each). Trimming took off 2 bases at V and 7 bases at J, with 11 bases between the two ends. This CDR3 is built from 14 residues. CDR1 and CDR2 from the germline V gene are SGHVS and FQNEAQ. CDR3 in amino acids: CASSLLWGIGELFF. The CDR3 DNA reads TGTGCCAGCAGCTTATTGTGGGGGATCGGGGAGCTGTTTTTT.

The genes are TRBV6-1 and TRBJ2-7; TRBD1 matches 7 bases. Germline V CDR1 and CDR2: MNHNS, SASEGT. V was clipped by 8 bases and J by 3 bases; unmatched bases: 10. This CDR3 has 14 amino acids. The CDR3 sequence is CASHYEAGGYEQYF. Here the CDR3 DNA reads TGTGCCAGCCACTACGAGGCAGGGGGCTACGAGCAGTACTTC.

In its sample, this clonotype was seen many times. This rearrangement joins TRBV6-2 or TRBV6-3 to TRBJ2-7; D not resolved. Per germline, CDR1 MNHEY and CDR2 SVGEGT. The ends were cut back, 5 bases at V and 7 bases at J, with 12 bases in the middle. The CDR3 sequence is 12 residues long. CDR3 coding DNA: TGTGCCAGCAGTCGGACGTCGCGGGAGCAGTACTTC. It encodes CASSRTSREQYF.

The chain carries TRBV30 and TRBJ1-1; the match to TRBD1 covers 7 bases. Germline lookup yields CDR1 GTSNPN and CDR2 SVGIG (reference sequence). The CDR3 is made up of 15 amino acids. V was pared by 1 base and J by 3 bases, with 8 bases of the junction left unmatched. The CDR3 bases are TGTGCCTGGAGTGCCCTGGACAGGATGGACACTGAAGCTTTCTTT. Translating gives CAWSALDRMDTEAFF.

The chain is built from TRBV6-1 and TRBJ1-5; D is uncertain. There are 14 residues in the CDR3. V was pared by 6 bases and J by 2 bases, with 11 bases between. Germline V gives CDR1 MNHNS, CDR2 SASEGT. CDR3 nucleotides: TGTGCCAGCAGAAACGGAGGAGGCAATCAGCCCCAGCATTTT. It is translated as CASRNGGGNQPQHF.